The present T cell receptor beta chain was sequenced within a study of T cells in localized non-small cell lung cancer. V was cut by 5 bases and J by 4 bases, with 15 bases left in between. The CDR3 has 15 residues. Germline lookup yields CDR1 GTSNPN and CDR2 SVGIG (reference sequence). Regarding the study as a whole: Maximal T cell clonality occurred in uninvolved adjacent lung, with tumor ranking below it. Among the top 100 tumor clones, a median approximately 62 appeared in adjacent lung.

Sequencing was performed with immunoSEQ multiplex PCR; in TCRdb, only in-frame clones are kept and a portion is missing. The table includes 20,000 to 30,000 clones, around 90% detected once. As to this clone: Its target is unknown.

V is TRBV30 and J is TRBJ2-6; D possibly corresponds to TRBD1 (5 bases). The input for sequencing was peripheral blood, taken before any cancer treatment. The receptor comes from a female donor older than 55 with stage II squamous cell lung carcinoma. Here the CDR3 DNA reads TGTGCCTGGGGGGCCATGGGGCCCGGGGCCAACGTCCTGACTTTC. This encodes CAWGAMGPGANVLTF.